This record looks at one TCR beta chain sequence and its context. The data belong to a study of T cell changes during pregnancy in multiple sclerosis. Assay: immunoSEQ multiplex PCR; the TCRdb copy retains only in-frame clones and omits some. Altogether 45,000 to 60,000 clones are present, approximately 92% being singletons, with the ten largest covering just over 8%. This CDR3 contains 14 residues. CDR1 is SQVTM, CDR2 ANQGSEA, per germline. V dropped 1 base and J dropped 3 bases, with 13 bases sitting between them. The receptor was isolated from a female donor with multiple sclerosis, enrolled in a pregnancy study. The chain links TRBV29-1 to TRBJ2-7; possibly TRBD1 for D (6 bases). Sequencing was performed on CD8+ T cells from peripheral blood mononuclear cells, taken in the second trimester of pregnancy. The CDR3 sequence: CSVEVLQGHYEQYF. The CDR3 bases are TGCAGCGTTGAAGTGTTGCAGGGGCACTACGAGCAGTACTTC.